These 5 T cell receptor beta chains came from one sample sequenced in a study of blood T cell repertoires in COVID-19. Using immunoSEQ multiplex PCR, the repertoire was profiled, and TCRdb retains in-frame clones only, with some absent. The table has about 250,000 clones, about four fifths seen once. The sample taken for sequencing was peripheral blood. The receptors come from a man aged 45 to 65 with active or convalescent COVID-19.

This chain uses TRBV27 with TRBJ2-1; 7 bases match TRBD2. Per the germline V gene, CDR1 is MNHEY and CDR2 is SMNVEV (reference sequence). V trimming: 4 bases; J trimming: 3 bases; junction bases outside the gene matches: 9. The CDR3 spans 16 residues. The DNA of the CDR3 is TGTGCCAGCAGTTCCTTCGGGGGGACCGACTACAATGAGCAGTTCTTC. It specifies CASSSFGGTDYNEQFF.

This chain uses TRBV2 with TRBJ1-2, with 7 bases identical to TRBD1. Germline CDR1 and CDR2: SNHLY and FYNNEI. The CDR3 is 13 residues long. V trimming: 1 base; J trimming: 12 bases; junction bases outside the gene matches: 8. This CDR3 is CASSEVTGEPHTF. CDR3 bases: TGTGCCAGCAGTGAAGTTACAGGGGAGCCCCACACCTTC.

V is TRBV11-2 and J is TRBJ2-5; 9 bases map to TRBD2. CDR3 length: 18 residues. Germline CDR1 SGHAT, CDR2 FQNNGV. Trimming cost V 7 bases and J 6 bases; bases outside gene matches: 21. This CDR3 reads CASTRSHLAGLQGQTQYF. The CDR3 bases are TGTGCCAGCACACGATCGCACCTAGCGGGGCTCCAGGGACAGACCCAGTACTTC.

The chain has TRBV6-5 and TRBJ1-2; the D gene is possibly TRBD1 (6 bases). CDR1 and CDR2 from the germline V gene are MNHEY and SVGAGI. The CDR3 runs to 13 residues. The ends were cut back, 8 bases at V and 4 bases at J, with 14 bases in the middle. The CDR3 DNA is TGTGCCAGCTCTTTGCAGGGGATCTATGGCTACACCTTC. Its translation is CASSLQGIYGYTF.

This clone came up once. The V and J genes are TRBV4-3 and TRBJ1-1, with TRBD1 matching over 9 bases. CDR3 length: 15 residues. Losses at the gene ends were 9 bases for V and 4 bases for J; bases not matched to a gene: 12. Germline-derived CDR1 and CDR2 are LGHNA and YSLEER. CDR3 nucleotide sequence: TGCGCCAGTTCCCGGGACAGGGTTTCGGGCACTGAAGCTTTCTTT. As protein: CASSRDRVSGTEAFF.